These T cell receptor beta chains were read from a single sample in a study of Ad26.COV2.S vaccination and SARS-CoV-2 variants. The repertoire was sequenced with immunoSEQ multiplex PCR; TCRdb's copy has only in-frame clones and lacks some. The sample has about 350,000 clones, roughly 90% seen once. The specimen comprised peripheral blood, sampled in a trial of Ad26.COV2.S vaccine versus placebo. The origin of the receptors is a person aged 18-60 years who received the Ad26.COV2.S COVID-19 vaccine or a placebo. Each CDR3 is given with its conserved first and last residue. A D gene is named only where the DNA matches it firmly. Rows give clone size only sometimes, using once, few, many, or a class for an expanded clone.

j_call: TRBJ2-3
clone_size: -
v_call: TRBV27
d_call: -
cdr3_aa: CASSHSDTQYF
cdr3_nt: TGTGCCAGCAGTCACTCAGATACGCAGTATTTT

j_call: TRBJ1-4
clone_size: -
v_call: TRBV5-4
d_call: TRBD1
cdr3_aa: CASSSGQVNEKLFF
cdr3_nt: TGTGCCAGCAGCTCGGGACAGGTGAATGAAAAACTGTTTTTT

j_call: TRBJ2-4
clone_size: -
v_call: TRBV28
d_call: -
cdr3_aa: CASSSGAKNIQYF
cdr3_nt: TGTGCCAGCAGTTCTGGGGCCAAAAACATTCAGTACTTC

j_call: TRBJ2-6
clone_size: -
v_call: TRBV12-3/TRBV12-4
d_call: -
cdr3_aa: CASSLAGANVLTF
cdr3_nt: TGTGCCAGCAGTTTAGCCGGGGCCAACGTCCTGACTTTC

j_call: TRBJ2-7
clone_size: -
v_call: TRBV5-1
d_call: TRBD1
cdr3_aa: CASYHVDRAYEQYF
cdr3_nt: TGCGCCAGCTACCATGTTGACAGGGCCTACGAGCAGTACTTC

j_call: TRBJ2-4
clone_size: -
v_call: TRBV30
d_call: TRBD1
cdr3_aa: CAWSEGGARNIQYF
cdr3_nt: TGTGCCTGGAGTGAAGGGGGCGCTCGGAACATTCAGTACTTC

j_call: TRBJ2-4
clone_size: once
v_call: TRBV25-1
d_call: TRBD1
cdr3_aa: CASSATGGYIQYF
cdr3_nt: TGTGCCAGCAGTGCGACAGGGGGGTACATTCAGTACTTC

j_call: TRBJ1-5
clone_size: few
v_call: TRBV7-3
d_call: -
cdr3_aa: CASSPDGTQPQHF
cdr3_nt: TGTGCCAGCAGCCCGGACGGGACTCAACCCCAGCATTTT

j_call: TRBJ1-5
clone_size: -
v_call: TRBV30
d_call: -
cdr3_aa: CAWTENTNQPQHF
cdr3_nt: TGTGCCTGGACGGAGAACACCAATCAGCCCCAGCATTTT

j_call: TRBJ1-2
clone_size: -
v_call: TRBV7-8
d_call: -
cdr3_aa: CASTGRQLSYGYTF
cdr3_nt: TGTGCCAGCACCGGGCGACAGTTGTCCTATGGCTACACCTTC

j_call: TRBJ2-2
clone_size: -
v_call: TRBV5-8
d_call: TRBD2
cdr3_aa: CASSLATSRSNTGELFF
cdr3_nt: TGTGCCAGCAGCTTGGCGACTAGCAGGAGTAACACCGGGGAGCTGTTTTTT

j_call: TRBJ2-7
clone_size: -
v_call: TRBV14
d_call: TRBD1
cdr3_aa: CASSQRRTGLNEQYF
cdr3_nt: TGTGCCAGCAGCCAAAGACGGACAGGGCTGAACGAGCAGTACTTC

j_call: TRBJ2-6
clone_size: once
v_call: TRBV7-9
d_call: -
cdr3_aa: CASSFGREVSGANVLTF
cdr3_nt: TGTGCCAGCAGCTTTGGAAGGGAAGTCTCTGGGGCCAACGTCCTGACTTTC

j_call: TRBJ2-3
clone_size: -
v_call: TRBV3-1/TRBV3-2
d_call: -
cdr3_aa: CASSQGYLNQRGTDTQYF
cdr3_nt: TGTGCCAGCAGCCAAGGGTATCTCAATCAGCGGGGCACAGATACGCAGTATTTT

j_call: TRBJ2-2
clone_size: -
v_call: TRBV6-5
d_call: -
cdr3_aa: CASSYREPGELFF
cdr3_nt: TGTGCCAGCAGCTACCGGGAGCCCGGGGAGCTGTTTTTT

j_call: TRBJ1-3
clone_size: -
v_call: TRBV18
d_call: -
cdr3_aa: CASSPQTGDLYSGNTIYF
cdr3_nt: TGTGCCAGCTCACCACAAACAGGAGACCTATACTCTGGAAACACCATATATTTT

j_call: TRBJ2-5
clone_size: -
v_call: TRBV5-4
d_call: -
cdr3_aa: CASSSPGLETQYF
cdr3_nt: TGTGCCAGCAGCTCGCCAGGGCTAGAGACCCAGTACTTC

j_call: TRBJ2-4
clone_size: -
v_call: TRBV7-9
d_call: TRBD1
cdr3_aa: CASSRGTGLAKNIQYF
cdr3_nt: TGTGCCAGCAGCCGCGGGACAGGGTTAGCCAAAAACATTCAGTACTTC

j_call: TRBJ2-2
clone_size: -
v_call: TRBV18
d_call: TRBD2
cdr3_aa: CASSPSGRITGELFF
cdr3_nt: TGTGCCAGCTCACCTAGCGGGAGGATAACCGGGGAGCTGTTTTTT

j_call: TRBJ1-6
clone_size: few
v_call: TRBV2
d_call: -
cdr3_aa: CASSDQDYSPLHF
cdr3_nt: TGTGCCAGCAGTGACCAGGATTATTCACCCCTCCACTTT

j_call: TRBJ2-5
clone_size: -
v_call: TRBV15
d_call: TRBD1
cdr3_aa: CATSRNRGAETQYF
cdr3_nt: TGTGCCACCAGCAGAAACAGGGGAGCGGAGACCCAGTACTTC

j_call: TRBJ1-1
clone_size: -
v_call: TRBV4-1
d_call: -
cdr3_aa: CASSQEPRMKGNTEAFF
cdr3_nt: TGCGCCAGCAGCCAAGAGCCTAGGATGAAGGGTAACACTGAAGCTTTCTTT

j_call: TRBJ1-6
clone_size: few
v_call: TRBV7-2
d_call: TRBD1
cdr3_aa: CASSRTGDNSPLHF
cdr3_nt: TGTGCCAGCAGCCGGACAGGCGATAATTCACCCCTCCACTTT

j_call: TRBJ1-5
clone_size: once
v_call: TRBV2
d_call: -
cdr3_aa: CASSVEGTQPQHF
cdr3_nt: TGTGCCAGCAGTGTGGAGGGGACTCAGCCCCAGCATTTT

j_call: TRBJ1-1
clone_size: -
v_call: TRBV18
d_call: TRBD1
cdr3_aa: CASSTTGGDTEAFF
cdr3_nt: TGTGCCAGCTCAACGACAGGGGGGGACACTGAAGCTTTCTTT

j_call: TRBJ1-3
clone_size: -
v_call: TRBV2
d_call: -
cdr3_aa: CASMSGRSGNTIYF
cdr3_nt: TGTGCCAGCATGTCAGGGAGATCTGGAAACACCATATATTTT

j_call: TRBJ2-7
clone_size: -
v_call: TRBV29-1
d_call: TRBD2
cdr3_aa: CSVEERTSGAYEQYF
cdr3_nt: TGCAGCGTTGAAGAAAGGACTAGCGGAGCGTACGAGCAGTACTTC

j_call: TRBJ1-1
clone_size: few
v_call: TRBV15
d_call: TRBD1
cdr3_aa: CATSREHRGEAFF
cdr3_nt: TGTGCCACCAGCAGAGAACACAGGGGTGAAGCTTTCTTT

j_call: TRBJ2-1
clone_size: -
v_call: TRBV5-6
d_call: -
cdr3_aa: CASSPVGGASYNEQFF
cdr3_nt: TGTGCCAGCAGCCCGGTTGGCGGGGCCTCCTACAATGAGCAGTTCTTC

j_call: TRBJ2-6
clone_size: once
v_call: TRBV6-2/TRBV6-3
d_call: -
cdr3_aa: CASSYGARDSGANVLTF
cdr3_nt: TGTGCCAGCAGTTACGGTGCGCGGGACTCTGGGGCCAACGTCCTGACTTTC

j_call: TRBJ1-1
clone_size: -
v_call: TRBV5-4
d_call: TRBD1
cdr3_aa: CASSNWGQGMMAFF
cdr3_nt: TGTGCCAGCAGCAACTGGGGACAGGGTATGATGGCTTTCTTT

j_call: TRBJ2-7
clone_size: -
v_call: TRBV4-1
d_call: -
cdr3_aa: CASSLITGTYEQYF
cdr3_nt: TGCGCCAGCAGCCTCATAACAGGGACCTACGAGCAGTACTTC

j_call: TRBJ1-1
clone_size: -
v_call: TRBV7-8
d_call: -
cdr3_aa: CASSLDGLGAFF
cdr3_nt: TGTGCCAGCAGCTTGGACGGACTGGGAGCTTTCTTT